The clone carrying this T cell receptor beta chain came up once. Methods used by the authors: By means of reference gene primer amplification, nucleated cell counts were estimated. Data came from immunoSEQ multiplex PCR; TCRdb stores just in-frame clones and leaves some out. Clonal size and the V and J genes are those of that table, whereas D and trimming came from the DNA. The sample consists of fewer than 300,000 clones, under 90% of them appearing once. This entry belongs to a study of blood T cell repertoires in COVID-19. The wider study: PBMCs, B-cell-depleted T cells, or T cells provided the cDNA or gDNA that made up the material.

This CDR3 is built from 18 residues. Germline values: CDR1 MGHRA, CDR2 YSYEKL. Losses at the gene ends were 1 base for V and 6 bases for J; bases not matched to a gene: 10. The receptor comes from a woman aged 60-70 years with active or convalescent COVID-19. The sample was peripheral blood. The gene calls are TRBV4-1 and TRBJ2-1, with 12 bases matching TRBD2. CDR3 sequence: CASSQAPTRLAGVNEQFF. CDR3 sequence (DNA): TGCGCCAGCAGCCAAGCCCCGACCCGACTAGCGGGGGTCAATGAGCAGTTCTTC.